This is a list of T cell receptor beta chains from one sample in a study of cytomegalovirus exposure and HLA in healthy donors. Generated by immunoSEQ multiplex PCR, the TCRdb table keeps only in-frame clones and is missing some. The sample contains under 130,000 clones, around two thirds of which appear only once. What was sequenced was PBMCs. The receptor source for this set is a woman aged 45-65 years in good health and CMV-seronegative. CDR3s leave out the opening cysteine and the closing phenylalanine or tryptophan.

cdr3_length v_call cdr3_aa
11 TRBV6-5 ASSYGDSYEQY
12 TRBV5-6 ASSLDDRDTEAF
13 TRBV11-1 ASSRSGATRDTQY
15 TRBV4-3 ASSQEYRRTEPYEQY
15 TRBV27 ASSLGLRGGSTDTQY
12 TRBV10-3 AISEETGPYEQY
12 TRBV29-1 SVEGGGSYNEQF
13 TRBV6-6 ASSYGGGGLYEQY
12 TRBV5-4 ASSRAGQYYEQY
11 TRBV19 ASTSGSYNEQF
13 TRBV13 ASSEGLAAPYEQY
13 TRBV11-3 ASSGSISSYNEQF
13 TRBV2 ASSEALGEGEKLF
14 TRBV7-8 ASNTKGTGGIYEQY
12 TRBV7-9 ASSPDGTQETQY
11 TRBV10-3 AISQTGEETQY
13 TRBV28 ASSLISGAYNEQF
14 TRBV4-1 ASSQDPGQPYNEQF
13 TRBV6-4 ASSAGTTNTGELF
13 TRBV11-3 ASTPPRVEKTEAF
11 TRBV6-5 ASSQGGGAEAF
14 TRBV5-5 ASSLALVEDNSPLH
12 TRBV5-1 ASSLRQGTDTQY
13 TRBV7-9 ASSPIRTSRYEQY
13 TRBV18 ASSQWQGTSYEQY
14 TRBV28 ASRGDRDPSNYGYT
11 TRBV11-2 ASSQYLQGWEY
12 TRBV6-1 ASSSRQGNQPQH
14 TRBV25-1 ASSEGTSGFYNEQF
11 TRBV7-6 ASSGPGGVQQY
12 TRBV13 ASSLGATNNEQF
15 TRBV5-1 ASTTGSTGLAGVAQY
14 TRBV4-3 ASSQEQDYPYNEQF
12 TRBV13 ASRRLAGAYEQY
14 TRBV10-1 ASSPVPGQGPYEQY
12 TRBV11-3 ASSLGTGSYEQY
16 TRBV4-1 ASSQDGAGGTIYNEQF
13 TRBV9 ASSVTGGSYNEQF
11 TRBV7-9 ASSSGVRDEQY